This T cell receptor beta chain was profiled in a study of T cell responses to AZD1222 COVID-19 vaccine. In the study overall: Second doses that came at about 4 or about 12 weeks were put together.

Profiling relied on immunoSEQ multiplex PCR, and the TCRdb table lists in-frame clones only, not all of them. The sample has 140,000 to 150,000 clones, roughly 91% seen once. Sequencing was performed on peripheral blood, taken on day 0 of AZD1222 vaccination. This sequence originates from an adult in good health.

The CDR3 spells CASSLAQGGTEAFF. As DNA, the CDR3 is TGTGCCAGCAGCTTAGCCCAGGGTGGCACTGAAGCTTTCTTT. The V and J genes are TRBV7-9 and TRBJ1-1; D is possibly TRBD1 (5 bases). CDR1 SEHNR and CDR2 FQNEAQ come from the germline V gene (reference sequence). The CDR3 extends over 14 amino acids. Trimming stripped 0 bases from V and 4 bases from J, with 9 bases between.